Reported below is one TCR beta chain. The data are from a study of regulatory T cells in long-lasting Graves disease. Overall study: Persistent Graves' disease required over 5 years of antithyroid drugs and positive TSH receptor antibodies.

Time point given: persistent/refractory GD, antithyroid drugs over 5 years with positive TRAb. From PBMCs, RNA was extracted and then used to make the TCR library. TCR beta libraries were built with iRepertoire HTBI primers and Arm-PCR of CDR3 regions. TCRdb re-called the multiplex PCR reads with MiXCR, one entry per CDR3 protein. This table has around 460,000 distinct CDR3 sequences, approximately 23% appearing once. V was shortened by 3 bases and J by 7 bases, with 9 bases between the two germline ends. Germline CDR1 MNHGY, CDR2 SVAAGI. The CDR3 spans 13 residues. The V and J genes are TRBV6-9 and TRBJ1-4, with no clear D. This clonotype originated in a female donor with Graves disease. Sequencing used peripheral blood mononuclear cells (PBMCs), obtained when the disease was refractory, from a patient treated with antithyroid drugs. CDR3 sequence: CASSYRTSEKLFF. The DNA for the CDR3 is TGTGCCAGCAGTTACAGGACGTCTGAAAAACTGTTTTTT.